Listed here are 14 T cell receptor beta chains from one sample, sequenced in a study of blood T cell repertoires in COVID-19. Assay: immunoSEQ multiplex PCR; the TCRdb copy retains only in-frame clones and omits some. The table shows 150,000 to 200,000 clones, with 65% to 85% occurring only once. Material for sequencing was peripheral blood. The origin of the receptors is a man between 60 and 75 years old with active or convalescent COVID-19.

This rearrangement joins TRBV15 to TRBJ2-5, with 8 bases matching TRBD2. The CDR3 extends over 15 amino acids. Trimming cost V 0 bases and J 4 bases; bases outside gene matches: 4. Germline V gives CDR1 LNHNV, CDR2 YYDKDF (reference sequence). The CDR3 DNA reads as TGTGCCACCAGCAGAGACCCTCGGGAGGGAGAGACCCAGTACTTC. Translating gives CATSRDPREGETQYF.

This chain uses TRBV27 with TRBJ1-1; D uncertain. Trimming shortened V by 6 bases and J by 6 bases, and 14 bases separated the two germline ends. From germline, CDR1 is MNHEY and CDR2 SMNVEV (reference sequence). The CDR3 extends over 13 amino acids. DNA of the CDR3: TGTGCCAGCAGCCTCAGGCCGGTAGCTGAAGCTTTCTTT. This encodes CASSLRPVAEAFF.

V and J are TRBV7-7 and TRBJ2-3; D call uncertain. The V gene lost 1 base and the J gene lost 3 bases, with 5 bases spanning the gap. The V gene's germline CDR1 is SSHAT and CDR2 FNYEAQ (reference sequence). CDR3 length equals 13 residues. CDR3 nucleotide sequence: TGTGCCAGCAGCTTAGTCGGGACAGATACGCAGTATTTT. Its translation is CASSLVGTDTQYF.

The rearrangement joins TRBV7-9 to TRBJ2-3, with 9 bases lining up with TRBD1. Looked up from germline, CDR1 is SEHNR and CDR2 is FQNEAQ (reference sequence). This CDR3 is 16 amino acids long. The ends lost 5 bases at V and 4 bases at J; junction bases unmatched: 10. The CDR3, as DNA: TGTGCCAGCAGCCGGTGGGACAGGGCAGACCCAGATACGCAGTATTTT. Translated: CASSRWDRADPDTQYF.

The V and J genes are TRBV19 and TRBJ2-7; D remains ambiguous. Germline loops: CDR1 LNHDA, CDR2 SQIVND (reference sequence). The CDR3 has 14 amino acids. Between the trimmed V and J ends, which lost 3 bases and 3 bases, there was a span of 12 bases. CDR3 amino acids: CASSITGDIYEQYF. The CDR3 DNA is TGTGCCAGTAGTATCACCGGAGATATCTACGAGCAGTACTTC.

The chain carries TRBV6-2 or TRBV6-3 and TRBJ2-5; D is possibly TRBD1 (6 bases). The CDR3 runs to 17 residues. Germline loops: CDR1 MNHEY, CDR2 SVGEGT. V was clipped by 2 bases and J by 3 bases, with 19 bases between them. The CDR3 region has the DNA TGTGCCAGCAGTTACCCCTTCGACAGGTTGTTAAAAGAGACCCAGTACTTC. Protein sequence: CASSYPFDRLLKETQYF.

J is TRBJ1-2 and V is TRBV25-1; D ambiguous. Germline assignment: CDR1 MGHDK and CDR2 SYGVNS. Trimming took off 4 bases at V and 7 bases at J, with 13 bases between the two ends. The CDR3 length is 13 residues. The CDR3 DNA follows: TGTGCCAGCAGTGGCGACCACGCGGGTGGCTACACCTTC. Residues: CASSGDHAGGYTF.

V usage is TRBV10-3 and J usage is TRBJ2-6; the D is unclear. The CDR3 covers 15 residues. Germline V lookup: CDR1 ENHRY, CDR2 SYGVKD. Deletions cut 6 bases from V and 4 bases from J, with 13 bases between. The CDR3 spells CAISRERAGANVLTF. The CDR3 DNA follows: TGTGCCATCAGCAGAGAAAGAGCGGGGGCCAACGTCCTGACTTTC.

The chain combines TRBV11-3 with TRBJ2-3, with 9 bases aligning to TRBD2. J gave up 5 bases and V 5 bases, and 8 bases lay outside the gene matches. Looked up from germline, CDR1 is SGHNT and CDR2 is YENEEA. The CDR3 spans 15 residues. CDR3 residues: CASSRIAGAGDTQYF. The CDR3 DNA is TGTGCCAGCAGCCGGATAGCGGGAGCAGGAGATACGCAGTATTTT.

The J gene is TRBJ2-5, the V gene TRBV6-5, with a possible D match to TRBD2 (6 bases). V was trimmed by 7 bases and J by 4 bases, leaving 13 bases between them. There are 13 residues in the CDR3. The germline V gene has CDR1 MNHEY and CDR2 SVGAGI. The CDR3, as DNA: TGTGCCAGCACTATCCTGGGAGGAGAGACCCAGTACTTC. It specifies CASTILGGETQYF.

The rearrangement uses TRBV20-1 and TRBJ1-2; the D is unclear. V dropped 3 bases and J dropped 0 bases, with 8 bases sitting between them. Germline assignment: CDR1 DFQATT and CDR2 SNEGSKA (reference sequence). The CDR3 is 13 residues long. The CDR3 sequence: CSASQEANYGYTF. The CDR3 bases are TGCAGTGCTAGTCAGGAAGCTAACTATGGCTACACCTTC.

V usage is TRBV3-1 (or the pseudogene TRBV3-2) and J usage is TRBJ2-1, with 9 bases that match TRBD2. The V gene end was trimmed by 1 base and the J gene end by 4 bases; junction bases not matched to a gene: 5. Germline CDR1 LGHDT, CDR2 YNNKEL (reference sequence). The CDR3 has 16 residues. CDR3 loop: CASSQASGLAYNEQFF. The CDR3 DNA sequence: TGTGCCAGCAGCCAAGCTTCAGGACTAGCGTACAATGAGCAGTTCTTC.

The V and J genes are TRBV11-2 and TRBJ2-2; D gene uncertain. The CDR3 is 16 amino acids. The V gene lost 2 bases and the J gene lost 1 base, with 11 bases spanning the gap. Looked up from germline, CDR1 is SGHAT and CDR2 is FQNNGV. DNA for the CDR3: TGTGCCAGCAGCTTATCAGTCTCGTTGAACACCGGGGAGCTGTTTTTT. Translated: CASSLSVSLNTGELFF.

In regard to this clone: This sample also contains other DNA sequences that code for the same CDR3. V usage is TRBV2 and J usage is TRBJ2-7; D ambiguous. V lost 2 bases to trimming and J lost 3 bases, with 5 bases between them. Germline CDR1 reads SNHLY; CDR2 reads FYNNEI. This CDR3 is built from 12 residues. The CDR3 nucleotides read TGTGCCAGCAGTGAATTGAGCTACGAGCAGTACTTC. Amino acid sequence: CASSELSYEQYF.